The clone carrying this TCR beta chain occurred a few times. Reverse transcription of all isolated RNA meant that expressed TCRB transcripts were sequenced. Clones were read by immunoSEQ multiplex PCR, and TCRdb kept only the in-frame ones, dropping some. The sample gives some 900,000 clones, roughly a sixth of which show up once; 0.02% to 0.03% is in the top ten. These data belong to a study of beta chain features in type 1 diabetes. Based on CD45RO/CCR7/CD25/CD127/CD95/CD27, CD4+ regulatory, stem cell-like memory, naive and central memory cells were sorted. The CDR3 sequence is 13 residues long. Germline values: CDR1 WSHSY, CDR2 SAAADI. Germline trimming cut 6 bases from V and 6 bases from J; bases unmatched to any gene: 5.

The source is a woman aged 18-30 years in good health. The sample comprised naive CD4+ T cells from blood. The chain employs TRBV10-2 and TRBJ2-7; 10 nucleotides agree with TRBD2. CDR3 sequence reads: CASRLAGSGEQYF. The CDR3 DNA reads TGCGCCAGCAGACTAGCGGGGAGCGGCGAGCAGTACTTC.